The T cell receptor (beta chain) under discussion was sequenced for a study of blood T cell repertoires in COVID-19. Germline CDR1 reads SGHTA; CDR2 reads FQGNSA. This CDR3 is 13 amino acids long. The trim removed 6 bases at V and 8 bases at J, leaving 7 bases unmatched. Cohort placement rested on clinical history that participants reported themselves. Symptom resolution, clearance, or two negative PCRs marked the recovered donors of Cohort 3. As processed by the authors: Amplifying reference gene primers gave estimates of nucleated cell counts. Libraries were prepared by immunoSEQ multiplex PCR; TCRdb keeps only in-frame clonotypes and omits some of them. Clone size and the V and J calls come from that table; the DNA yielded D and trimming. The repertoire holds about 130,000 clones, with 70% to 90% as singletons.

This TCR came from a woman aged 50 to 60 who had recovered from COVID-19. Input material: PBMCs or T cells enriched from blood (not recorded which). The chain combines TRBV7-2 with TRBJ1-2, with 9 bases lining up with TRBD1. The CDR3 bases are TGTGCCAGCAGGGGACAGGGTAAGAACGGCTACACCTTC. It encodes CASRGQGKNGYTF.